This T cell receptor beta chain was captured by sequencing in a study of T cells in Graves' hyperthyroidism and ophthalmopathy. Regarding the study as a whole: Model-based prediction identified ophthalmopathy a median around seven months prior to its onset.

Germline assignment: CDR1 SGDLS and CDR2 YYNGEE. The V and J ends lost 0 bases and 7 bases, in that order; junction bases with no gene match: 3. The CDR3 runs to 15 residues. This clonotype was recorded at least ten times. The antigen remains unidentified. RNA transcripts were the template for amplifying TCR beta CDR3 regions. RT-PCR in the first round (using the HTBI primer set) targeted the TCR CDR3. TCRdb itself ran the multiplex PCR reads through MiXCR, one entry per CDR3 protein. The sample lists under 400,000 distinct CDR3 sequences; about 13% were seen once. Every diagnosis used clinical symptoms, serum thyroxine and TRAb, thyroid ultrasound and orbital computed tomography. Roughly 10 ml of fresh peripheral blood supplied the PBMCs.

V usage is TRBV9 and J usage is TRBJ2-1, with 11 positions matching TRBD2. What was sequenced was blood. This receptor was identified in a young woman with Graves' hyperthyroidism. The CDR3 DNA is TGTGCCAGCAGCGTAGTTAGCGGGGGGGGTAATGAGCAGTTCTTC. This codes for CASSVVSGGGNEQFF.